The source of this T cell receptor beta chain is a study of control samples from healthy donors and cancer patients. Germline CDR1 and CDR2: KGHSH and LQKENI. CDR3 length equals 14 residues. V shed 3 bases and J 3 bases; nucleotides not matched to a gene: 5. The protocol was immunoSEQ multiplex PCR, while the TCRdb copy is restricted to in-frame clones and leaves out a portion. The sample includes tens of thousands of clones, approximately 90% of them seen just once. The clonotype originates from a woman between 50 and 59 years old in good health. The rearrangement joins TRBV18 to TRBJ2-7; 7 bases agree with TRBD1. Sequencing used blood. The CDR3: CASSPSSGGYEQYF. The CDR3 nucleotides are TGTGCCAGCTCACCTTCTTCAGGGGGCTACGAGCAGTACTTC.